These 11 T cell receptor beta chains were sequenced from one sample in a study of cytotoxic CD8 clonotypes in ibrutinib-treated CLL. Sequencing used immunoSEQ multiplex PCR; TCRdb keeps in-frame clones, though not all of them. The table has 330,000 or so clones, roughly 70% seen once. Sample: PBMCs, taken after 36 months of ibrutinib treatment. The source is a human donor with chronic lymphocytic leukemia.

This chain connects TRBV27 to TRBJ1-2; D may be TRBD1 (5 bases). Trimming shortened V by 8 bases and J by 8 bases, and 9 bases separated the two germline ends. The CDR3 is made up of 10 amino acids. Germline V lookup: CDR1 MNHEY, CDR2 SMNVEV (reference sequence). The CDR3 nucleotides are TGTGCCAGCTTCCGGGGCGGCTACACCTTC. It specifies CASFRGGYTF.

The CDR3 sequence: CASSYSVRSPQSTQYF. The CDR3 nucleotides are TGTGCCAGCAGTTACTCGGTGAGGAGCCCACAGAGTACGCAGTATTTT. The chain has TRBV6-6 and TRBJ2-3, with no clear D. The CDR3 length is 16 residues. V was trimmed by 0 bases and J by 8 bases, leaving 18 bases between them. Germline V lookup: CDR1 MNHNY, CDR2 SVGAGI (reference sequence).

There are a few counts of this clone. The chain combines TRBV6-5 with TRBJ2-1; D could derive from TRBD1 or TRBD2 (5 bases each). The CDR3 length is 12 residues. Trimming shortened V by 8 bases and J by 4 bases, and 9 bases separated the two germline ends. The germline gives CDR1 MNHEY, CDR2 SVGAGI. CDR3 amino acids: CASGTGYNEQFF. The CDR3, as DNA: TGTGCCAGCGGGACGGGGTACAATGAGCAGTTCTTC.

The chain couples TRBV13 to TRBJ2-5, with 9 bases aligning to TRBD1. CDR1 PRHDT and CDR2 FYEKMQ come from the germline V gene (reference sequence). CDR3 size: 16 residues. V was clipped by 6 bases and J by 5 bases; unmatched bases: 13. Written as DNA, the CDR3 is TGTGCCAGCAGTTCCCCGGGACAGGGTGGCCGGGAGACCCAGTACTTC. This gives the protein CASSSPGQGGRETQYF.

Concerning this clone itself: The junction departs from the called germline gene at one end, perhaps through a read error. CDR3 region: CAISGRDLPNKQFF. Here the CDR3 DNA reads TGTGCCATCAGTGGAAGGGATTTGCCCAATAAGCAGTTCTTC. J is TRBJ2-1 and V is TRBV10-3; D ambiguous. The CDR3 sequence is 14 residues long. Germline V gene data show CDR1 as ENHRY and CDR2 as SYGVKD.

The rearrangement joins TRBV5-1 to TRBJ1-5; D might be TRBD1 (6 bases). This CDR3 contains 14 residues. In germline, CDR1 is SGHRS, CDR2 YFSETQ. V dropped 2 bases and J dropped 5 bases, with 11 bases sitting between them. CDR3 sequence: CASSFTGPDQPQHF. CDR3 sequence (DNA): TGCGCCAGCAGCTTCACAGGGCCCGATCAGCCCCAGCATTTT.

This clone has only a few counts. This chain joins TRBV7-3 and TRBJ1-2, with a possible D match to TRBD1 (5 bases). Germline values: CDR1 SGHTA, CDR2 FQGTGA. This CDR3 comprises 15 residues. V lost 5 bases, J lost 3 bases, and 16 bases lay in between. CDR3 sequence (DNA): TGTGCCAGCAGCCCCGTGGACCGAGGGGACTATGGCTACACCTTC. Protein: CASSPVDRGDYGYTF. Filled out from reference TRBV7-3 and TRBJ1-2, the complete variable domain reads GAGVSQTPSNKVTEKGKYVELRCDPISGHTALYWYRQSLGQGPEFLIYFQGTGAADDSGLPNDRFFAVRPEGSVSTLKIQRTERGDSAVYLCASSPVDRGDYGYTFGSGTRLTVV.

J is TRBJ1-1 and V is TRBV7-6; no reliable D call. Germline CDR1 is SGHVS and CDR2 is FNYEAQ. With 5 bases removed from V and 2 bases from J, the gap between germline ends came to 12 bases. This CDR3 is built from 14 residues. CDR3 amino acids: CASSLGLTNTEAFF. CDR3 in DNA: TGTGCCAGCAGCCTCGGTTTGACCAACACTGAAGCTTTCTTT.

This clone appeared a single time. The chain couples TRBV5-1 to TRBJ2-7; possibly TRBD2 for D (6 bases). With 4 bases removed from V and 4 bases from J, the gap between germline ends came to 21 bases. CDR3 length: 16 residues. Germline loops: CDR1 SGHRS, CDR2 YFSETQ. CDR3 in DNA: TGCGCCAGCAGCCTATGGAAGGTAGCGGCCAATTACGAGCAGTACTTC. Protein product: CASSLWKVAANYEQYF.

The chain recombines TRBV9 with TRBJ2-5; the D is unclear. Germline assignment: CDR1 SGDLS and CDR2 YYNGEE. Trimming shortened V by 0 bases and J by 5 bases, and 11 bases separated the two germline ends. The CDR3 spans 14 residues. The CDR3 DNA reads TGTGCCAGCAGCGTAGGTAGAGCTTATGAGACCCAGTACTTC. Translated: CASSVGRAYETQYF.

The rearrangement uses TRBV28 and TRBJ1-2; D not resolved. Trimming took 5 bases from V and 3 from J, leaving 19 bases between them. Germline V gene lookup returns CDR1 MDHEN and CDR2 SYDVKM. The CDR3 totals 16 residues. The CDR3 coding sequence is TGTGCCAGCAGTCCGAGGACGGGGTTGGGTGACTATGGCTACACCTTC. Its protein product is CASSPRTGLGDYGYTF.